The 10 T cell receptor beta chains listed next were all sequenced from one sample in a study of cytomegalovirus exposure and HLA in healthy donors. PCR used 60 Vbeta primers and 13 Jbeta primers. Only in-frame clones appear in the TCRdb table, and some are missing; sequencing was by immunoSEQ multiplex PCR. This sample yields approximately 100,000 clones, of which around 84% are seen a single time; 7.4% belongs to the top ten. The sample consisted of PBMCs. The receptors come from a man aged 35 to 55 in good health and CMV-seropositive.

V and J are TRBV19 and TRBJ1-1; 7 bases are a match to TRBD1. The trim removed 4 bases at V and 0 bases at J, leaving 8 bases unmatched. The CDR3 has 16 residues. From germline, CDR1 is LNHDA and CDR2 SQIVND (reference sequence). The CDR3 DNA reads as TGTGCCAGTAGTACGCAAGGGGGCAGGGTGAACACTGAAGCTTTCTTT. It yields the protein CASSTQGGRVNTEAFF.

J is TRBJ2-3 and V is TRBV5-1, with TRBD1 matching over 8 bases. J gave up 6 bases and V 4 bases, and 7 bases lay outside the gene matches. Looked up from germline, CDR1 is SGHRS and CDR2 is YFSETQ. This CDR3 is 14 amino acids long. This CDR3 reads CASSAGQGIDTQYF. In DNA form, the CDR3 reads TGCGCCAGCAGCGCAGGACAGGGAATCGATACGCAGTATTTT.

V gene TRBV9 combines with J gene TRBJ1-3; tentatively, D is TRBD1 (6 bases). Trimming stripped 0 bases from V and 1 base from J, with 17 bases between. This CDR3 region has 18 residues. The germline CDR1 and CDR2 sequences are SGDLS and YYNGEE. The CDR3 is CASSVATGGPGSGNTIYF. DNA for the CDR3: TGTGCCAGCAGCGTAGCTACGGGGGGCCCGGGTTCTGGAAACACCATATATTTT.

The CDR3 reads CASSPGLAEGNEQFF. The CDR3 nucleotides are TGTGCCAGCAGCCCGGGACTAGCAGAGGGGAATGAGCAGTTCTTC. The J gene is TRBJ2-1, the V gene TRBV5-4; 9 nucleotides match TRBD2. The CDR3 contains 15 residues. J was trimmed by 7 bases and V by 4 bases; bases with no gene match: 9. Germline loops: CDR1 SGHNT, CDR2 YYREEE (reference sequence).

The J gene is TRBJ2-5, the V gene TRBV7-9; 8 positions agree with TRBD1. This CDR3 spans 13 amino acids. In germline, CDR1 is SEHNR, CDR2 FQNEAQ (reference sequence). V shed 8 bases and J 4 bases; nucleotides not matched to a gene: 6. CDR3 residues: CASLFDRGETQYF. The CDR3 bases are TGTGCCAGCCTCTTTGACAGGGGAGAGACCCAGTACTTC.

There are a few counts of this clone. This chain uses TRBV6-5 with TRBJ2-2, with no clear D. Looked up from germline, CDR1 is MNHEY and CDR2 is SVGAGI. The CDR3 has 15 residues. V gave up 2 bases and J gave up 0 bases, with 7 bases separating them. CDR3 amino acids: CASSYSRTNTGELFF. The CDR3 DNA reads TGTGCCAGCAGTTACAGCAGGACGAACACCGGGGAGCTGTTTTTT.

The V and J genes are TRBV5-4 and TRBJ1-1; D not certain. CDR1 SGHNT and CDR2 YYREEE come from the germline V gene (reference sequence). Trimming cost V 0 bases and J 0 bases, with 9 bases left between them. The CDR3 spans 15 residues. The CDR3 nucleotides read TGTGCCAGCAGCTTGGGGCAGGCGATGAACACTGAAGCTTTCTTT. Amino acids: CASSLGQAMNTEAFF. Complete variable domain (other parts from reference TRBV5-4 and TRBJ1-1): ETGVTQSPTHLIKTRGQQVTLRCSSQSGHNTVSWYQQALGQGPQFIFQYYREEENGRGNFPPRFSGLQFPNYSSELNVNALELDDSALYLCASSLGQAMNTEAFFGQGTRLTVV.

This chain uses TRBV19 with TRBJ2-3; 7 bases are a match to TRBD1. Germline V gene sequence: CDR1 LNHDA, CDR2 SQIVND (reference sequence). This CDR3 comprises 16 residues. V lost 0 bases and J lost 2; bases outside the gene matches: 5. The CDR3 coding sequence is TGTGCCAGTAGTATAGATCTGACAGGGCTCACAGATACGCAGTATTTT. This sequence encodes CASSIDLTGLTDTQYF.

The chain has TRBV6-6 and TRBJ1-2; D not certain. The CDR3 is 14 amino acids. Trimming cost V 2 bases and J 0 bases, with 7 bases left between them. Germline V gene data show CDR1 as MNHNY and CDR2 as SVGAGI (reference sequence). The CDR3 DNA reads TGTGCCAGCAGTTACGCTCTAGCTAACTATGGCTACACCTTC. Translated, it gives CASSYALANYGYTF.

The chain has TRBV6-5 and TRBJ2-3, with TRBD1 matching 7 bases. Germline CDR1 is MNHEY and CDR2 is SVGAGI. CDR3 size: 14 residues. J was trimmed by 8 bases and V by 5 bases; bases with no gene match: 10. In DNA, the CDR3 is TGTGCCAGCAGTCCTAGAAGAACAGGGGTTACGCAGTATTTT. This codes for CASSPRRTGVTQYF.